This T cell receptor beta chain was recorded in a study of siplizumab effects on memory and regulatory T cells. Worth noting for this clone: Its matching antigen is unknown.

Using immunoSEQ multiplex PCR, the repertoire was profiled, and TCRdb retains in-frame clones only, with some absent. The table lists more than 95,000 clones, 94% of them singletons. General study findings and limits: Alloreactive sequences traceable to unstimulated CD4+ memory cells declined significantly under siplizumab. Naive T cells looked more diverse than memory cells, and they looked like major contributors to the alloresponse.

This receptor was identified in a human donor in good health. The sample taken for sequencing was non-Treg CD4+ T cells sorted from blood.

The CDR3 region has the DNA TGTGCCAGCAGCCAGGACAGCAATCAGCCCCAGCATTTT. Translating gives CASSQDSNQPQHF. V and J are TRBV11-2 and TRBJ1-5; no clear D. The V gene lost 5 bases and the J gene lost 1 base, with 6 bases spanning the gap. Germline CDR1 and CDR2: SGHAT and FQNNGV. The CDR3 consists of 13 residues.